One and the same sample provided the 20 T cell receptor beta chains below, sequenced in a study of blood T cells in healthy people across ages. PCR was performed a second time for about 6 to 12 cycles using a sample-barcoded 5' primer and a J-beta primer mix. TCRdb re-called the 5' RACE reads through MiXCR, storing one row per CDR3 protein. The sample contains around 600,000 distinct CDR3 sequences, less than 60% of which appear only once. Sequencing input: blood. These receptors all come from an older man in good health.

This chain links TRBV11-2 with TRBJ2-3; D ambiguous. This CDR3 spans 18 amino acids. Trimming cost V 5 bases and J 1 base, with 22 bases left between them. CDR1 and CDR2 from the germline V gene are SGHAT and FQNNGV. The CDR3 reads CASSTPSPTSYGTDTQYF. CDR3 bases: TGTGCCAGCAGCACCCCTTCCCCTACCAGCTATGGCACAGATACGCAGTATTTT.

The rearrangement uses TRBV29-1 and TRBJ2-1; 7 bases align to TRBD1. Germline trimming cut 6 bases from V and 7 bases from J; bases unmatched to any gene: 9. The germline gives CDR1 SQVTM, CDR2 ANQGSEA. This CDR3 spans 13 amino acids. This CDR3 is CSVIRGSKNEQFF. CDR3 in DNA: TGCAGCGTCATCAGGGGGTCAAAGAATGAGCAGTTCTTC.

The J gene is TRBJ1-1, the V gene TRBV4-3; TRBD1 might be the D (5 bases). Germline CDR1 is LGHNA and CDR2 is YSLEER. Trimming cost V 2 bases and J 3 bases, with 10 bases left between them. The CDR3 extends over 14 amino acids. CDR3 coding DNA: TGCGCCAGCAGCCAACGGGGGTGGGACACTGAAGCTTTCTTT. Translation gives CASSQRGWDTEAFF.

The CDR3 coding sequence is TGTGCCAGCAGCCAGTACGGGAATTCACCCCTCCACTTT. Translation: CASSQYGNSPLHF. The rearrangement joins TRBV14 to TRBJ1-6; D is unresolved. V lost 3 bases and J 7 bases, leaving 7 bases between the germline ends. CDR1 and CDR2 (germline): SGHDN, FVKESK. The CDR3 has 13 residues. Combining the CDR3 with reference TRBV14 and TRBJ1-6 gives the whole variable domain EAGVTQFPSHSVIEKGQTVTLRCDPISGHDNLYWYRRVMGKEIKFLLHFVKESKQDESGMPNNRFLAERTGGTYSTLKVQPAELEDSGVYFCASSQYGNSPLHFGNGTRLTVT.

The chain employs TRBV27 and TRBJ2-3; 8 positions agree with TRBD1. The germline CDR1 and CDR2 sequences are MNHEY and SMNVEV (reference sequence). The CDR3 consists of 15 residues. The J segment lost 6 bases and the V segment lost 3 bases, leaving 8 bases of the junction unmatched. The CDR3 DNA reads TGTGCCAGCAGTTTCTGGACAGGGCGTACCGATACGCAGTATTTT. Protein: CASSFWTGRTDTQYF.

This sequence joins TRBV6-5 and TRBJ2-5, with D possibly being TRBD2 (5 bases). V gave up 0 bases and J gave up 4 bases, with 18 bases separating them. The CDR3 contains 17 residues. The germline V gene encodes CDR1 MNHEY and CDR2 SVGAGI. CDR3 sequence reads: CASSYSSRRRHLETQYF. The CDR3 DNA reads as TGTGCCAGCAGTTACTCGAGTCGACGGAGGCACCTAGAGACCCAGTACTTC.

In its sample, this clonotype was seen many times. The gene calls are TRBV6-6 and TRBJ2-2, with D perhaps matching TRBD1 (6 bases). In germline, CDR1 is MNHNY, CDR2 SVGAGI (reference sequence). V shed 5 bases and J shed 4 bases, with 8 bases lying between them. This CDR3 is 13 amino acids long. The CDR3 DNA sequence: TGTGCCAGCAGTCAACAGGGCACCGGGGAGCTGTTTTTT. This gives the protein CASSQQGTGELFF.

This clonotype was seen just once. V and J are TRBV7-2 and TRBJ1-5; possibly TRBD1 for D (6 bases). Trimming took 1 base from V and 5 from J, leaving 12 bases between them. The V gene's germline CDR1 is SGHTA and CDR2 FQGNSA. The CDR3 is made up of 15 amino acids. The CDR3 sequence: CASSLEAGVYQPQHF. In nucleotides, the CDR3 is TGTGCCAGCAGCTTAGAAGCAGGGGTCTATCAGCCCCAGCATTTT.

This clonotype was seen a single time. J is TRBJ2-3 and V is TRBV5-5, with 9 bases lining up with TRBD2. V was clipped by 4 bases and J by 0 bases; unmatched bases: 9. The CDR3 length is 17 residues. CDR1 is SGHKS, CDR2 YYEKEE, per germline (reference sequence). DNA of the CDR3: TGTGCCAGCAGCATTCAGCCTAGCGGGGCGAGCACAGATACGCAGTATTTT. Protein sequence: CASSIQPSGASTDTQYF.

This sequence joins TRBV20-1 and TRBJ2-2; the match to TRBD1 covers 8 bases. The CDR3 consists of 14 residues. From germline, CDR1 is DFQATT and CDR2 SNEGSKA (reference sequence). V shed 1 base and J 5 bases; nucleotides not matched to a gene: 3. The CDR3 DNA sequence: TGCAGTGCTAGAGGGGACAGGCGGACCGGGGAGCTGTTTTTT. Amino acids: CSARGDRRTGELFF.

This clonotype was counted between two and nine times. The chain uses TRBV7-6 and TRBJ2-1; 11 bases are shared with TRBD2. The CDR3 is made up of 17 amino acids. Germline CDR1 and CDR2: SGHVS and FNYEAQ. V was pared by 5 bases and J by 1 base, with 7 bases of the junction left unmatched. The CDR3 spells CASSPGTSGHSYNEQFF. The CDR3 DNA reads as TGTGCCAGCAGCCCAGGGACTAGCGGACATTCCTACAATGAGCAGTTCTTC. Complete variable domain (other parts from reference TRBV7-6 and TRBJ2-1): GAGVSQSPRYKVTKRGQDVALRCDPISGHVSLYWYRQALGQGPEFLTYFNYEAQQDKSGLPNDRFSAERPEGSISTLTIQRTEQRDSAMYRCASSPGTSGHSYNEQFFGPGTRLTVL.

This clonotype was counted ten times or more. V gene TRBV6-6 combines with J gene TRBJ2-3; 12 bases map to TRBD1. The CDR3 runs 15 residues. Germline-derived CDR1 and CDR2 are MNHNY and SVGAGI (reference sequence). J lost 3 bases, V lost 4 bases, and 2 bases had no gene match. CDR3 sequence: CASSWDRGRTDTQYF. The CDR3 DNA follows: TGTGCCAGCAGTTGGGACAGGGGGCGTACAGATACGCAGTATTTT.

V is TRBV20-1 and J is TRBJ2-5; D possibly corresponds to TRBD1 (6 bases). V lost 2 bases and J lost 11, with 21 bases in between. Per the germline V gene, CDR1 is DFQATT and CDR2 is SNEGSKA (reference sequence). There are 14 residues in the CDR3. CDR3 loop: CSARQGNSYNEQYF. DNA for the CDR3: TGCAGTGCTAGACAGGGGAACTCCTACAATGAGCAGTACTTC.

In this sample, this clonotype turned up many times. The DNA for the CDR3 is TGTGCCAGCAGTTACTCGGACAGGGGGCAGGCTGAAGCTTTCTTT. Residues: CASSYSDRGQAEAFF. This sequence joins TRBV6-5 and TRBJ1-1; 11 bases map to TRBD1. CDR3 length: 15 amino acids. From germline, CDR1 is MNHEY and CDR2 SVGAGI. The J segment lost 6 bases and the V segment lost 0 bases, leaving 3 bases of the junction unmatched.

This chain connects TRBV7-2 to TRBJ1-5; a possible D gene is TRBD1 (6 bases). This CDR3 is built from 14 residues. Per germline, CDR1 SGHTA and CDR2 FQGNSA. V shed 1 base and J shed 7 bases, with 11 bases lying between them. The CDR3 is CASSLGQGMQPQHF. The CDR3 DNA reads TGTGCCAGCAGCTTAGGGCAGGGGATGCAGCCCCAGCATTTT.

This chain connects TRBV6-5 to TRBJ2-6; D gene ambiguous. Germline V gene lookup returns CDR1 MNHEY and CDR2 SVGAGI. Trimming shortened V by 2 bases and J by 0 bases, and 5 bases separated the two germline ends. The CDR3 totals 15 residues. The CDR3 coding sequence is TGTGCCAGCAGTTACAGGTTCTCTGGGGCCAACGTCCTGACTTTC. Amino acid sequence: CASSYRFSGANVLTF.

The DNA for the CDR3 is TGCGCCAGCAGCCTTACAAAAAACATTCAGTACTTC. It translates to CASSLTKNIQYF. The chain has TRBV5-1 and TRBJ2-4, with D hard to call. Germline V CDR1 and CDR2: SGHRS, YFSETQ. CDR3 length equals 12 residues. Trimming pared 4 bases from V and 4 bases from J, leaving 6 bases between.

CDR3 loop: CAISGRGLGEKLFF. The CDR3 nucleotides are TGTGCCATCAGTGGCAGGGGGCTTGGGGAAAAACTGTTTTTT. The chain joins TRBV10-3 to TRBJ1-4; TRBD1 agrees at 8 bases. V was clipped by 4 bases and J by 8 bases; unmatched bases: 6. The germline gives CDR1 ENHRY, CDR2 SYGVKD. This CDR3 spans 14 amino acids.

V is TRBV28 and J is TRBJ1-2, with D possibly matching TRBD1 (6 bases). V was pared by 2 bases and J by 5 bases, with 18 bases between. Germline lookup yields CDR1 MDHEN and CDR2 SYDVKM. This CDR3 has 16 residues. Here the CDR3 DNA reads TGTGCCAGCAGTTTAATAGGGGGTGCCCTCTCATATGGCTACACCTTC. It yields the protein CASSLIGGALSYGYTF.

In this sample, this clonotype turned up a few times. V gene TRBV6-5 combines with J gene TRBJ2-5; TRBD2 is a possible D gene (5 bases). From germline, CDR1 is MNHEY and CDR2 SVGAGI. Trimming stripped 5 bases from V and 5 bases from J, with 21 bases between. This CDR3 contains 16 residues. The CDR3 sequence is CASSRATISAGETQYF. CDR3 in DNA: TGTGCCAGCAGTCGAGCGACTATATCAGCCGGGGAGACCCAGTACTTC.